This T cell receptor beta chain was sequenced for a study of blood T cell repertoires in COVID-19. Across the whole study: From T cells, B-cell-depleted T cells, or PBMCs came the material, which was cDNA or gDNA.

Original handling: Amplification with reference gene primers provided the estimates of nucleated cell counts. Method: immunoSEQ multiplex PCR; TCRdb's copy keeps in-frame clones and lacks some. From that table come the V and J calls and clone size; the DNA was used to work out D and trimming. This sample has more than 250,000 clones, with around 88% found just once. The CDR3 sequence is 15 residues long. CDR1 and CDR2 (germline): MGHRA, YSYEKL. V was cut by 4 bases and J by 5 bases, with 14 bases left in between. The sequenced sample was peripheral blood. The V and J genes are TRBV4-1 and TRBJ1-4, with D uncertain. This clonotype originated in a woman in her twenties or thirties who had recovered from COVID-19. CDR3 sequence reads: CASSPRLDWNEKLFF. Here the CDR3 DNA reads TGCGCCAGCAGCCCGAGACTTGACTGGAATGAAAAACTGTTTTTT.